This is a list of T cell receptor beta chains from one sample in a study of T-cell memory formation after mild COVID-19. TCRdb processed the 5' RACE reads anew with MiXCR; each CDR3 protein has one entry. The sample lists under 35,000 distinct CDR3 sequences; roughly 21% were seen once. The sequenced material came from PBMCs or a T cell subset sorted from them (not recorded which). These receptors all come from an adult who had mild COVID-19 (a few samples of this study predate the infection). Cell type and time point are not known. Each CDR3 is given with its conserved first and last residue. Fields, in order: clone size, D gene, V gene, J gene, CDR3 DNA, CDR3 protein. The D gene is left open where the match is weak. Size tells how often a clone was seen (once, few, many) or the class of an expanded clone, and some rows leave it out.

many	TRBD1	TRBV11-2	TRBJ1-1	TGTGCCAGCAGCTTAGATTCGGACAGGGGGCTCACTGAAGCTTTCTTT	CASSLDSDRGLTEAFF
many	-	TRBV10-3	TRBJ1-3	TGTGCCATCAGTGACCCCGCAGGTTCATCAAACACCATATATTTT	CAISDPAGSSNTIYF
many	TRBD2	TRBV18	TRBJ2-7	TGTGCCAGCTCACCTGGGGGACTAGCGGGGAACTACGAGCAGTACTTC	CASSPGGLAGNYEQYF
many	-	TRBV12-3/TRBV12-4	TRBJ1-2	TGTGCCAGCAGTTTTAGTACTTCTGGCTACACCTTC	CASSFSTSGYTF
medium-sized	TRBD2	TRBV11-2	TRBJ2-3	TGTGCCAGCAGCGCACCGGGGACTAGCGGGGCTTATACGCAGTATTTT	CASSAPGTSGAYTQYF
-	TRBD1	TRBV25-1	TRBJ2-7	TGTGCCAGCAGTGCAACAGGGGGCTTATACGAGCAGTACTTC	CASSATGGLYEQYF
few	TRBD1	TRBV5-1	TRBJ1-1	TGCGCCAGCAGCTTGGGGACAGGGAGGAACACTGAAGCTTTCTTT	CASSLGTGRNTEAFF
many	-	TRBV7-3	TRBJ2-7	TGTGCCAGCAGCCTCGGTCCCGGGGGCTACGAGCAGTACTTC	CASSLGPGGYEQYF
many	-	TRBV7-2	TRBJ1-3	TGTGCCAGCAGCCCCTCGGCGGGGACTGGAAACACCATATATTTT	CASSPSAGTGNTIYF
many	-	TRBV12-3/TRBV12-4	TRBJ1-1	TGTGCCAGCAGTTCTTGGGGAGGTGAAGCTTTCTTT	CASSSWGGEAFF
many	TRBD2	TRBV7-9	TRBJ2-7	TGTGCCAGCAGCTTTTTGGGGGGAGCGGGAGCCGACGAGCAGTACTTC	CASSFLGGAGADEQYF
-	-	TRBV11-3	TRBJ2-5	TGTGCCAGCAGCTTACCAGGACGGCGCCAAGAGACCCAGTACTTC	CASSLPGRRQETQYF
many	-	TRBV7-2	TRBJ2-7	TGTGCCAGCAGCTTAAGGGGGGCCTACGGCGACGAGCAGTACTTC	CASSLRGAYGDEQYF
-	-	TRBV7-9	TRBJ1-1	TGTGCCAGCAGCTTAGACGGGGGACCGAACACTGAAGCTTTCTTT	CASSLDGGPNTEAFF
many	-	TRBV19	TRBJ1-1	TGTGCCAGTAGTAGGCAGGGAACCAGCACTGAAGCTTTCTTT	CASSRQGTSTEAFF
medium-sized	TRBD2	TRBV24-1	TRBJ2-5	TGTGCCACCAGTGATCCAGCGGGAGTCGAGACCCAGTACTTC	CATSDPAGVETQYF
many	-	TRBV7-2	TRBJ2-3	TGTGCCAGCAGCTTAGTCTCGGGCGATACGCAGTATTTT	CASSLVSGDTQYF
many	-	TRBV9	TRBJ2-1	TGTGCCAGCGGGGGGGCGTTTAATGAGCAGTTCTTC	CASGGAFNEQFF
many	TRBD2	TRBV7-8	TRBJ2-7	TGTGCCAGCAGAGATCCAGCGGGAGGGACCTACGAGCAGTACTTC	CASRDPAGGTYEQYF
medium-sized	TRBD1	TRBV20-1	TRBJ1-1	TGCAGTGCTAGCCAGGACAGGAAAGCTTTCTTT	CSASQDRKAFF
many	TRBD2	TRBV9	TRBJ2-5	TGTGCCAGCAGCGTAGGGGATAGCGGGAGGACAGAGACCCAGTACTTC	CASSVGDSGRTETQYF
-	-	TRBV29-1	TRBJ1-1	TGCAGCGTATCGGGTGGGGCACCGAACACTGAAGCTTTCTTT	CSVSGGAPNTEAFF
many	-	TRBV28	TRBJ1-2	TGTGCCAGCAGTTTTGGCAGGGGTTCCTATGGCTACACCTTC	CASSFGRGSYGYTF
many	TRBD2	TRBV7-8	TRBJ2-1	TGTGCCAGCAGCTTTCCGGGACTAGCGGGATATGAGCAGTTCTTC	CASSFPGLAGYEQFF
many	TRBD1	TRBV5-1	TRBJ2-7	TGCGCCAGCAGCCTTCTTAAACCGACAGGGTCCTACGAGCAGTACTTC	CASSLLKPTGSYEQYF
many	TRBD1	TRBV4-2	TRBJ2-7	TGTGCCAGCAGCCAACCGATTAACCGGTTGGGACAGGGATACGAGCAGTACTTC	CASSQPINRLGQGYEQYF
medium-sized	TRBD1	TRBV20-1	TRBJ1-4	TGCAGTGCTGCGGACTCCGGGACAGGGGGCGAAAAACTGTTTTTT	CSAADSGTGGEKLFF
-	TRBD2	TRBV11-3	TRBJ2-1	TGTGCCAGCAGCCTACGCATCGGGGGGAACAATGAGCAGTTCTTC	CASSLRIGGNNEQFF
-	-	TRBV9	TRBJ1-3	TGTGCCAGCAGCGTTAGGGCGGTTGGAAACACCATATATTTT	CASSVRAVGNTIYF
few	-	TRBV19	TRBJ1-5	TGTGCCAGTACGGTTGCGGATTATAGCAATCAGCCCCAGCATTTT	CASTVADYSNQPQHF
many	TRBD1	TRBV29-1	TRBJ2-1	TGCAGCGCAGCAGGGGGACCATACAATGAGCAGTTCTTC	CSAAGGPYNEQFF
many	TRBD1	TRBV29-1	TRBJ2-4	TGCAGCGTTCAACAGGGGGCTGGGGGCATTCAGTACTTC	CSVQQGAGGIQYF
-	-	TRBV4-1	TRBJ2-1	TGCGCCAGCAGCCCTTTAGCGGAAGCAAGGAATGAGCAGTTCTTC	CASSPLAEARNEQFF
few	-	TRBV14	TRBJ2-7	TGTGCCAGCAGCCAAGGTCGGCCGATCTCCTACGAGCAGTACTTC	CASSQGRPISYEQYF
once	TRBD2	TRBV4-3	TRBJ2-5	TGCGCCAGCAGCCAGAGAGGCGGGAGCGAGACCCAGTACTTC	CASSQRGGSETQYF
-	-	TRBV21-1	TRBJ2-7	TGTGCCAGCAGCAAAGGGACTAGCGGGAGGGAACTAACCTACGAGCAGTACTTC	CASSKGTSGRELTYEQYF
many	-	TRBV9	TRBJ2-3	TGTGCCAGCAGCGTAGAGGGCCTGAGCACAGATACGCAGTATTTT	CASSVEGLSTDTQYF
many	-	TRBV3-1	TRBJ1-3	TGTGCCAGCAGCCAAGTACCGCGGGGCTCTGGAAACACCATATATTTT	CASSQVPRGSGNTIYF
many	-	TRBV7-6	TRBJ2-1	TGTGCCAGCAGCCTACTAGTTAGCTCCTACAATGAGCAGTTCTTC	CASSLLVSSYNEQFF
many	TRBD1	TRBV12-3/TRBV12-4	TRBJ1-1	TGTGCCAGCAGCCCCGGACAGGTACGTGGGGACACTGAAGCTTTCTTT	CASSPGQVRGDTEAFF
many	TRBD2	TRBV7-2	TRBJ2-7	TGTGCCAGCAGCTTAGCGCTAACAGCGGGAGCGGTCGAGCAGTACTTC	CASSLALTAGAVEQYF
-	TRBD2	TRBV7-9	TRBJ2-1	TGTGCCAGCAGCTCGGGACTAGCGGATGGGAATGAGCAGTTCTTC	CASSSGLADGNEQFF
-	-	TRBV15	TRBJ1-3	TGTGCCACGCAGCGTGGTCAGGTCTCTGGAAACACCATATATTTT	CATQRGQVSGNTIYF
many	-	TRBV5-5	TRBJ2-7	TGTGCCAGCAGCCGGGGGACCTACGAGCAGTACTTC	CASSRGTYEQYF
-	TRBD2	TRBV5-1	TRBJ2-7	TGCGCCAGCAGCGTCCCCAGGGATAGCGGGTTTTTCTACGAGCAGTACTTC	CASSVPRDSGFFYEQYF
many	-	TRBV7-7	TRBJ2-2	TGTGCTAGCAGCCAATATGAAACCGGGGAGCTGTTTTTT	CASSQYETGELFF
many	-	TRBV10-3	TRBJ1-6	TGTGCCATCGGACCGAACCTTAATTCACCCCTCCACTTT	CAIGPNLNSPLHF
many	-	TRBV5-4	TRBJ2-7	TGTGCCAGCAGCTTGGACGGCGGGGCCCACGAGCAGTACTTC	CASSLDGGAHEQYF
few	-	TRBV5-1	TRBJ1-5	TGCGCCAGCAGCTTGGACCCCTATCAGCCCCAGCATTTT	CASSLDPYQPQHF
-	-	TRBV2	TRBJ2-5	TGTGCCAGCAGTGTCGAGGGGGGCCGGTACTTC	CASSVEGGRYF
-	TRBD1	TRBV15	TRBJ2-7	TGTGCCACCAGCGCACAGGGGCCCGAGCAGTACTTC	CATSAQGPEQYF
-	-	TRBV20-1	TRBJ2-5	TGCAGTGCTAGACCAACTAGATTTCAAGAGACCCAGTACTTC	CSARPTRFQETQYF
many	TRBD1	TRBV2	TRBJ1-6	TGTGCCAGCAGCCCTAGGACAGGAGTTAGTTCACCCCTCCACTTT	CASSPRTGVSSPLHF